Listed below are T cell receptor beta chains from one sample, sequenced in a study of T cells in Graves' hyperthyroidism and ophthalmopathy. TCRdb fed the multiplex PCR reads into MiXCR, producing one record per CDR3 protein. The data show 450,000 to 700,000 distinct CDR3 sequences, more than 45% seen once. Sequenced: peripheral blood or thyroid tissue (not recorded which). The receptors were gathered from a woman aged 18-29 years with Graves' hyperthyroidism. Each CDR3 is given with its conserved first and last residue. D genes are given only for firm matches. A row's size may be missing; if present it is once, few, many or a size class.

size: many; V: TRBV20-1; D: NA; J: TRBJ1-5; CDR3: CSAAKGIQPQHF; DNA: TGCAGTGCCGCGAAGGGGATACAGCCCCAGCATTTT
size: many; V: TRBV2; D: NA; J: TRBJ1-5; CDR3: CASSEADSFNQPQHF; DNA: TGTGCCAGCAGTGAAGCCGACAGCTTCAATCAGCCCCAGCATTTT
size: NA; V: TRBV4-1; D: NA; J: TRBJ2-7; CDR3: CASSQVVMGYEQYF; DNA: TGCGCCAGCAGCCAAGTGGTAATGGGCTACGAGCAGTACTTC
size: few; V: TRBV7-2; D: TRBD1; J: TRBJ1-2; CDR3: CASSLRGQGEGYTF; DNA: TGTGCCAGCAGCTTACGAGGACAGGGCGAGGGCTACACCTTC
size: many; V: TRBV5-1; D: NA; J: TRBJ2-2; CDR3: CASSLGYTGELFF; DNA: TGTGCCAGCAGCTTGGGGTACACCGGGGAGCTGTTTTTT
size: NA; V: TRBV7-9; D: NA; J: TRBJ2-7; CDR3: CASSLGGALALPINQYF; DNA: TGTGCCAGCAGCTTGGGTGGCGCCCTTGCCTTGCCCATAAACCAGTACTTC
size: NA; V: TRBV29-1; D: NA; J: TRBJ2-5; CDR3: CSFQDLGETQYF; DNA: TGCAGCTTCCAGGACCTTGGAGAGACCCAGTACTTC
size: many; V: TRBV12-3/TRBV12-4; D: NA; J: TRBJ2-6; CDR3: CASSLSLGRNSGANVLTF; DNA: TGTGCCAGCAGTTTATCTTTGGGACGCAACTCTGGGGCCAACGTCCTGACTTTC
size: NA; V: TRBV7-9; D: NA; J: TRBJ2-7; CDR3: CASSSGRSSYNEQYF; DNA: TGTGCCAGCAGCTCAGGACGGAGCTCCTACAATGAGCAGTACTTC
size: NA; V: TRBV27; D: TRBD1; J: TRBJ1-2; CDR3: CASSLSPTGYYGYTF; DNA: TGTGCCAGCAGTTTATCCCCGACAGGGTACTATGGCTACACCTTC
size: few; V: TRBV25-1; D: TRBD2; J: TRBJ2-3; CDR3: CASSELLGLASGRYTDTQYF; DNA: TGTGCCAGCAGTGAATTGCTGGGGCTGGCAAGCGGGAGGTACACAGATACGCAGTATTTT
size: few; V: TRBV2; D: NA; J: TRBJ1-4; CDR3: CASSFRPTNEKLFF; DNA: TGTGCCAGCAGTTTTCGACCAACTAATGAAAAACTGTTTTTT
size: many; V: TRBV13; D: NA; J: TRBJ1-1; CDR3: CASSLGTENTEAFF; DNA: TGTGCCAGCAGCTTAGGGACAGAGAACACTGAAGCTTTCTTT
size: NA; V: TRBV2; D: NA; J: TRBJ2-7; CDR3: CASTTGRGYEQYF; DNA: TGTGCCAGCACTACGGGACGGGGGTACGAGCAGTACTTC
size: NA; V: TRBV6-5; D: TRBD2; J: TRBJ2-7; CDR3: CASSTNALAGHEQYF; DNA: TGTGCCAGCAGTACCAATGCCCTAGCGGGCCACGAGCAGTACTTC
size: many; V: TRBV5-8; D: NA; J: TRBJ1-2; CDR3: CASSLAGSGYGYTF; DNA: TGTGCCAGCAGCTTGGCAGGGAGCGGCTATGGCTACACCTTC
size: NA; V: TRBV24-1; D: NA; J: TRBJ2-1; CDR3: CATSDLPGRDTYNEQFF; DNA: TGTGCCACCAGTGATTTGCCTGGGCGGGATACTTACAATGAGCAGTTCTTC
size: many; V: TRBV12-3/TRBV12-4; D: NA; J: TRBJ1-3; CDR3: CATPISGGLTGNTIYF; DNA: TGTGCCACCCCAATCTCCGGGGGGTTAACGGGAAACACCATATATTTT